A single sample gave rise to the 30 T cell receptor beta chains below, sequenced in a study of blood T cell repertoires in COVID-19. Profiling relied on immunoSEQ multiplex PCR, and the TCRdb table lists in-frame clones only, not all of them. The sample holds some 170,000 clones, about 83% seen once. Sequenced sample: peripheral blood. These receptors all come from a woman between 70 and 85 years old with COVID-19, enrolled during active disease.

The chain is built from TRBV19 and TRBJ2-3; TRBD2 aligns across 13 bases. The CDR3 runs to 15 residues. J was trimmed by 6 bases and V by 5 bases; bases with no gene match: 5. Germline assignment: CDR1 LNHDA and CDR2 SQIVND (reference sequence). Here the CDR3 reads CASSGGLAGSDTQYF. As DNA, the CDR3 is TGTGCCAGTAGTGGGGGACTAGCGGGGTCCGATACGCAGTATTTT.

The genes are TRBV30 and TRBJ1-6, with TRBD1 as a possible D gene (6 bases). Germline lookup yields CDR1 GTSNPN and CDR2 SVGIG (reference sequence). The V end lost 3 bases, the J end lost 0 bases, and 12 bases lay between the germline ends. The CDR3 totals 16 residues. This CDR3 reads CAWSPGQSSYNSPLHF. CDR3 bases: TGTGCCTGGAGCCCGGGACAAAGCTCCTATAATTCACCCCTCCACTTT.

The V gene is TRBV25-1, the J gene TRBJ2-3; D remains unclear. CDR3 length: 14 amino acids. Germline-derived CDR1 and CDR2 are MGHDK and SYGVNS. The V and J ends lost 2 bases and 0 bases respectively, with 6 bases between them. CDR3 bases: TGTGCCAGCAGTGAAGTTCTAAGCACAGATACGCAGTATTTT. Translation: CASSEVLSTDTQYF.

This sequence joins TRBV12-3 or TRBV12-4 and TRBJ2-3; TRBD2 might be the D (6 bases). This CDR3 spans 12 amino acids. The V end lost 5 bases, the J end lost 6 bases, and 9 bases lay between the germline ends. The CDR3 nucleotides are TGTGCCAGCAGTGACCGGGGGGATACGCAGTATTTT. It translates to CASSDRGDTQYF.

This chain joins TRBV28 and TRBJ1-2, with 9 positions matching TRBD1. The ends lost 1 base at V and 8 bases at J; junction bases unmatched: 11. The CDR3 has 16 residues. The germline V gene has CDR1 MDHEN and CDR2 SYDVKM. CDR3: CASSLSNWDRVMGYTF. CDR3 in DNA: TGTGCCAGCAGTTTATCTAATTGGGACAGGGTAATGGGCTACACCTTC.

The chain recombines TRBV20-1 with TRBJ1-2, with D possibly TRBD1 on 6 matching bases. The V gene's germline CDR1 is DFQATT and CDR2 SNEGSKA (reference sequence). Trimming pared 3 bases from V and 0 bases from J, leaving 14 bases between. This CDR3 spans 15 amino acids. The CDR3 DNA follows: TGCAGTGCTAGTCGAGGGACAACAACTAACTATGGCTACACCTTC. Translated: CSASRGTTTNYGYTF.

This clone is a singleton in its sample. This rearrangement joins TRBV29-1 to TRBJ2-7; the match to TRBD2 covers 7 bases. The CDR3 extends over 13 amino acids. CDR1 and CDR2 from the germline V gene are SQVTM and ANQGSEA. The trim removed 4 bases at V and 3 bases at J, leaving 6 bases unmatched. The CDR3: CSVAGLTNYEQYF. The CDR3 coding sequence is TGCAGCGTTGCGGGACTAACTAACTACGAGCAGTACTTC.

The J gene is TRBJ1-2, the V gene TRBV7-2; D is uncertain. The V and J ends lost 5 bases and 7 bases respectively, with 11 bases between them. The CDR3 sequence is 12 residues long. Germline V gene lookup returns CDR1 SGHTA and CDR2 FQGNSA. In DNA form, the CDR3 reads TGTGCCAGCAGCCCCCCGGGGTCTGGCTACACCTTC. This translates into CASSPPGSGYTF.

The chain is built from TRBV19 and TRBJ1-5, with TRBD1 as a possible D gene (6 bases). The CDR3 has 14 residues. V shed 5 bases and J shed 4 bases, with 12 bases lying between them. CDR1 and CDR2 from the germline V gene are LNHDA and SQIVND (reference sequence). Here the CDR3 reads CASSRAGANQPQHF. In DNA, the CDR3 is TGTGCCAGTAGTCGCGCAGGGGCTAATCAGCCCCAGCATTTT. The full variable domain, in which reference TRBV19 and TRBJ1-5 provide the parts outside the CDR3, is DGGITQSPKYLFRKEGQNVTLSCEQNLNHDAMYWYRQDPGQGLRLIYYSQIVNDFQKGDIAEGYSVSREKKESFPLTVTSAQKNPTAFYLCASSRAGANQPQHFGDGTRLSIL.

The count of this clone is one. This chain uses TRBV19 with TRBJ1-2; a weak D match, TRBD1 (5 bases). Germline CDR1 and CDR2: LNHDA and SQIVND (reference sequence). V gave up 6 bases and J gave up 7 bases, with 15 bases separating them. The CDR3 runs to 13 residues. This CDR3 is CASRPQPGPGYTF. For the CDR3, the DNA is TGTGCCAGTAGACCACAACCAGGGCCTGGCTACACCTTC. Filled out from reference TRBV19 and TRBJ1-2, the complete variable domain reads DGGITQSPKYLFRKEGQNVTLSCEQNLNHDAMYWYRQDPGQGLRLIYYSQIVNDFQKGDIAEGYSVSREKKESFPLTVTSAQKNPTAFYLCASRPQPGPGYTFGSGTRLTVV.

The chain employs TRBV19 and TRBJ2-3; 11 bases line up with TRBD2. J lost 7 bases, V lost 3 bases, and 15 bases had no gene match. Germline V gene lookup returns CDR1 LNHDA and CDR2 SQIVND (reference sequence). The CDR3 is 18 amino acids. This CDR3 reads CASSIIPKLAGARYTQYF. The CDR3 bases are TGTGCCAGTAGTATCATACCCAAACTAGCGGGAGCCCGGTATACGCAGTATTTT. Filled out from reference TRBV19 and TRBJ2-3, the complete variable domain reads DGGITQSPKYLFRKEGQNVTLSCEQNLNHDAMYWYRQDPGQGLRLIYYSQIVNDFQKGDIAEGYSVSREKKESFPLTVTSAQKNPTAFYLCASSIIPKLAGARYTQYFGPGTRLTVL.

CDR3 in amino acids: CASSFGRQGETQYF. The CDR3 region has the DNA TGTGCCAGCAGTTTTGGCCGACAGGGTGAGACCCAGTACTTC. The chain employs TRBV27 and TRBJ2-5; 7 positions match TRBD1. CDR1 and CDR2 (germline): MNHEY, SMNVEV (reference sequence). After removal of 3 bases from V and 5 bases from J, the junction contained 6 bases not matched to a gene. CDR3 length: 14 residues.

V usage is TRBV3-1 (or the pseudogene TRBV3-2) and J usage is TRBJ2-2; D unclear. Trimming removed 3 bases from V and 6 bases from J, with 11 bases in between. This CDR3 spans 14 amino acids. Per the germline V gene, CDR1 is LGHDT and CDR2 is YNNKEL (reference sequence). The CDR3 loop is CASSQARSAGELFF. CDR3 bases: TGTGCCAGCAGCCAGGCTAGATCTGCCGGGGAGCTGTTTTTT.

The rearrangement joins TRBV5-1 to TRBJ1-1; D gene uncertain. The germline V gene encodes CDR1 SGHRS and CDR2 YFSETQ. The germline V and J ends were trimmed by 1 base and 0 bases, with 7 bases remaining between them. The CDR3 totals 14 residues. This CDR3 reads CASSLWQVNTEAFF. The DNA of the CDR3 is TGCGCCAGCAGCTTGTGGCAGGTGAACACTGAAGCTTTCTTT.

The V and J genes are TRBV15 and TRBJ2-3; TRBD2 might be the D (5 bases). Looked up from germline, CDR1 is LNHNV and CDR2 is YYDKDF (reference sequence). Trimming took 1 base from V and 7 from J, leaving 6 bases between them. This CDR3 is 12 amino acids long. The CDR3, as DNA: TGTGCCACCAGCAGAGTAGCGAATACGCAGTATTTT. It codes for CATSRVANTQYF.

This chain joins TRBV30 and TRBJ2-6; D might be TRBD1 (6 bases). V shed 0 bases and J shed 1 base, with 19 bases lying between them. Germline-derived CDR1 and CDR2 are GTSNPN and SVGIG (reference sequence). The CDR3 sequence is 19 residues long. The CDR3 DNA reads as TGTGCCTGGAGTGTATCCCGCCACACAAGGGGGTCTGGGGCCAACGTCCTGACTTTC. This gives the protein CAWSVSRHTRGSGANVLTF. Full variable domain (missing parts from reference TRBV30 and TRBJ2-6): SQTIHQWPATLVQPVGSPLSLECTVEGTSNPNLYWYRQAAGRGLQLLFYSVGIGQISSEVPQNLSASRPQDRQFILSSKKLLLSDSGFYLCAWSVSRHTRGSGANVLTFGAGSRLTVL.

The V call is TRBV7-2, the J call TRBJ2-1; weak D call: TRBD2 (5 bases). V was shortened by 2 bases and J by 0 bases, with 8 bases between the two germline ends. This CDR3 contains 15 residues. Germline CDR1 and CDR2: SGHTA and FQGNSA. CDR3 region: CASSLLAVSYNEQFF. The CDR3 DNA reads TGTGCCAGCAGCTTACTAGCAGTCTCCTACAATGAGCAGTTCTTC.

The V call is TRBV5-6, the J call TRBJ1-5; no clear D gene. The CDR3 runs to 17 residues. The germline V gene encodes CDR1 SGHDT and CDR2 YYEEEE. V lost 0 bases and J lost 0, with 13 bases in between. CDR3 DNA: TGTGCCAGCAGCTTGGTATGGACTCTTCATAGCAATCAGCCCCAGCATTTT. It specifies CASSLVWTLHSNQPQHF.

A single count supports this clone. The chain carries TRBV7-6 and TRBJ2-2; TRBD2 matches 9 bases. The V gene end was trimmed by 6 bases and the J gene end by 6 bases; junction bases not matched to a gene: 11. Per the germline V gene, CDR1 is SGHVS and CDR2 is FNYEAQ. The CDR3 loop spans 16 amino acids. The DNA for the CDR3 is TGTGCCAGCAGTAGGATGGGCGGGAGGGCCTCCGGGGAGCTGTTTTTT. As protein: CASSRMGGRASGELFF.

As to this clone: One end of the junction varies from germline; a read error may be responsible. The J gene is TRBJ2-1, the V gene TRBV7-3; possible D gene TRBD2, 5 bases. Germline CDR1 SGHTA, CDR2 FQGTGA. The CDR3 has 14 residues. CDR3 DNA: TGTGCCAGCAACTTAGGTCCGGGGTGGAATGAGCAGTTCTTC. Translating it yields CASNLGPGWNEQFF.

The chain couples TRBV6-1 to TRBJ2-5; TRBD2 matches 7 bases. This CDR3 region has 15 residues. CDR1 MNHNS and CDR2 SASEGT come from the germline V gene. Losses at the gene ends were 3 bases for V and 0 bases for J; bases not matched to a gene: 4. The CDR3 DNA reads as TGTGCCAGCAGTGACCGGGGGGAGTACCAAGAGACCCAGTACTTC. Residues: CASSDRGEYQETQYF.

This clone was seen a handful of times. One end of the junction fails to match germline, which may point to a read error. The V and J genes are TRBV10-3 and TRBJ1-4; 7 bases fit TRBD1. This CDR3 comprises 13 residues. Germline-derived CDR1 and CDR2 are ENHRY and SYGVKD. The CDR3 region has the DNA TGTGCCGTCAGGGACAGCACTAATGAAAAACTGTTTTTT. Translation: CAVRDSTNEKLFF.

J is TRBJ2-1 and V is TRBV9; the match to TRBD1 covers 11 bases. The germline gives CDR1 SGDLS, CDR2 YYNGEE. The CDR3 consists of 16 residues. V shed 4 bases and J 7 bases; nucleotides not matched to a gene: 10. CDR3 protein: CASSSQGTGGVNEQFF. As DNA, the CDR3 is TGTGCCAGCAGCTCCCAGGGGACAGGGGGTGTTAATGAGCAGTTCTTC. The full variable domain, rest sourced from reference TRBV9 and TRBJ2-1, is DSGVTQTPKHLITATGQRVTLRCSPRSGDLSVYWYQQSLDQGLQFLIQYYNGEERAKGNILERFSAQQFPDLHSELNLSSLELGDSALYFCASSSQGTGGVNEQFFGPGTRLTVL.

V usage is TRBV29-1 and J usage is TRBJ2-3; D may be TRBD1 (6 bases). Trimming cost V 8 bases and J 5 bases, with 23 bases left between them. From germline, CDR1 is SQVTM and CDR2 ANQGSEA. The CDR3 covers 15 residues. In DNA form, the CDR3 reads TGCAGCAGCGGACAGAACCTCTTTTCGGGAGATACGCAGTATTTT. Translating gives CSSGQNLFSGDTQYF.

The J gene is TRBJ2-1, the V gene TRBV3-1 (or the pseudogene TRBV3-2); possible D gene TRBD2, 5 bases. Germline V gives CDR1 LGHDT, CDR2 YNNKEL (reference sequence). The CDR3 length is 13 residues. V was pared by 5 bases and J by 5 bases, with 10 bases between. Here the CDR3 reads CASSGSAHNEQFF. Written as DNA, the CDR3 is TGTGCCAGCAGCGGGAGTGCCCACAATGAGCAGTTCTTC.

This chain uses TRBV11-3 with TRBJ2-7; 7 bases agree with TRBD2. This CDR3 contains 15 residues. The V gene's germline CDR1 is SGHNT and CDR2 YENEEA. J gave up 2 bases and V 1 base, and 5 bases lay outside the gene matches. The CDR3: CASSLVASGAYEQYF. CDR3 coding DNA: TGTGCCAGCAGCTTAGTTGCTAGCGGTGCCTACGAGCAGTACTTC. Full variable domain (remainder filled in from reference TRBV11-3 and TRBJ2-7): EAGVVQSPRYKIIEKKQPVAFWCNPISGHNTLYWYLQNLGQGPELLIRYENEEAVDDSQLPKDRFSAERLKGVDSTLKIQPAELGDSAVYLCASSLVASGAYEQYFGPGTRLTVT.

The chain has TRBV28 and TRBJ2-2; 8 positions agree with TRBD2. The CDR3 extends over 15 amino acids. With 2 bases clipped from V and 7 bases from J, the junction kept 6 bases outside the gene matches. The V gene's germline CDR1 is MDHEN and CDR2 SYDVKM. CDR3 sequence (DNA): TGTGCCAGCAGTTTACAAGCGGGAGAGGGCGGGGAGCTGTTTTTT. Translated, it gives CASSLQAGEGGELFF.

V is TRBV27 and J is TRBJ1-6; TRBD1 is a possible D gene (6 bases). Germline V lookup: CDR1 MNHEY, CDR2 SMNVEV (reference sequence). The CDR3 spans 15 residues. V lost 4 bases and J lost 7, with 14 bases in between. CDR3 protein: CASSWGTFGNSPLHF. DNA of the CDR3: TGTGCCAGCAGTTGGGGGACATTCGGGAATTCACCCCTCCACTTT.

The sample holds a few counts of this clone. The CDR3 loop is CASSRESNQPQHF. CDR3 DNA sequence: TGCGCCAGCAGCCGGGAGAGCAATCAGCCCCAGCATTTT. This chain links TRBV10-2 with TRBJ1-5, with D hard to call. The CDR3 runs 13 residues. Germline V gene sequence: CDR1 WSHSY, CDR2 SAAADI. The V gene lost 6 bases and the J gene lost 1 base, with 7 bases spanning the gap.

The CDR3 coding sequence is TGTGCCAGCAGCCGTGAGTGGTTAGCGGGAGGGTACAATGAGCAGTTCTTC. Translating it yields CASSREWLAGGYNEQFF. This chain uses TRBV5-6 with TRBJ2-1, with 11 bases matching TRBD2. The V and J ends lost 4 bases and 4 bases, in that order; junction bases with no gene match: 10. Germline assignment: CDR1 SGHDT and CDR2 YYEEEE. This CDR3 has 17 residues. Looking up the rest from reference TRBV5-6 and TRBJ2-1 gives the full variable domain: DAGVTQSPTHLIKTRGQQVTLRCSPKSGHDTVSWYQQALGQGPQFIFQYYEEEERQRGNFPDRFSGHQFPNYSSELNVNALLLGDSALYLCASSREWLAGGYNEQFFGPGTRLTVL.